The 22 T cell receptor beta chains below come from one sample, sequenced in a study of T cell repertoires in cytomegalovirus infection. Via MiXCR, TCRdb re-called the reads, giving one row per CDR3 protein. The top ten clones hold roughly two fifths of a sample with hundreds of thousands of distinct CDR3 sequences, roughly 42% of them seen once. Antigens for these TCRs are unknown. This specimen was cultured PBMCs, taken from culture after CMV antigen stimulation. The receptors stem from a human donor in good health (CMV status not recorded). Some clones in this sample may be carry-over from other donors' samples.

The chain is built from TRBV20-1 and TRBJ2-2; weak D call: TRBD1 (5 bases). V was trimmed by 2 bases and J by 4 bases, leaving 8 bases between them. Germline CDR1 DFQATT, CDR2 SNEGSKA (reference sequence). This CDR3 is built from 13 residues. The CDR3 nucleotides read TGCAGTGCTAGACAGGGTTCCACCGGGGAGCTGTTTTTT. This gives the protein CSARQGSTGELFF.

With regard to this clonotype: The junction and the germline gene differ at one end; a read error may be behind it. V gene TRBV7-3 combines with J gene TRBJ1-4; TRBD1 agrees at 10 bases. The CDR3 is 14 amino acids. CDR1 and CDR2 (germline): SGHTA, FQGTGA. The CDR3 loop reads CTSSSTGGLEKLFF. The CDR3 DNA sequence: TGTACCAGCAGCTCGACAGGGGGCCTTGAAAAACTGTTTTTT. Full variable domain (rest looked up from reference TRBV7-3 and TRBJ1-4): GAGVSQTPSNKVTEKGKYVELRCDPISGHTALYWYRQSLGQGPEFLIYFQGTGAADDSGLPNDRFFAVRPEGSVSTLKIQRTERGDSAVYLCTSSSTGGLEKLFFGSGTQLSVL.

The sample holds one count of this clonotype. The chain has TRBV19 and TRBJ1-5, with 8 nucleotides matching TRBD1. The CDR3 runs 14 residues. CDR1 is LNHDA and CDR2 is SQIVND in the germline V gene (reference sequence). V shed 5 bases, J shed 7 bases, and the junction held 7 bases outside the gene matches. CDR3 nucleotides: TGTGCCAGTAGTTCGGACAGGGCGTACCAGCCCCAGCATTTT. Translation: CASSSDRAYQPQHF.

This clonotype was detected ten times or more. CDR3 protein: CASSFEPGLAAEQYF. CDR3 nucleotides: TGTGCCAGCAGCTTTGAACCGGGACTAGCTGCCGAGCAGTACTTC. The chain joins TRBV7-2 to TRBJ2-7; 9 bases agree with TRBD2. J was trimmed by 6 bases and V by 3 bases; bases with no gene match: 9. The germline V gene has CDR1 SGHTA and CDR2 FQGNSA. The CDR3 has 15 residues.

The V and J genes are TRBV7-2 and TRBJ2-7; the match to TRBD1 covers 8 bases. CDR3 length: 14 amino acids. Looked up from germline, CDR1 is SGHTA and CDR2 is FQGNSA. With 4 bases clipped from V and 2 bases from J, the junction kept 4 bases outside the gene matches. CDR3 bases: TGTGCCAGCAGCTCGACAGGGGAACCCTACGAGCAGTACTTC. Translation: CASSSTGEPYEQYF.

The chain is built from TRBV27 and TRBJ2-1, with 13 bases lining up with TRBD2. V lost 9 bases and J lost 6; bases outside the gene matches: 2. CDR3 size: 13 residues. Germline CDR1 and CDR2: MNHEY and SMNVEV (reference sequence). CDR3 sequence: CASGLAGANEQFF. DNA for the CDR3: TGTGCCAGTGGACTAGCGGGAGCCAATGAGCAGTTCTTC.

This chain's CDR3 is CASGLRGSYEQYF. In nucleotides, the CDR3 is TGTGCTAGTGGTTTGAGGGGGTCTTACGAGCAGTACTTC. This chain links TRBV12-5 with TRBJ2-7; tentative D call: TRBD1 (6 bases). The CDR3 runs to 13 residues. Germline V lookup: CDR1 LGHNT, CDR2 FRNRAP. Trimming shortened V by 2 bases and J by 4 bases, and 9 bases separated the two germline ends.

The chain is built from TRBV23-1 and TRBJ2-3; D tentatively reads TRBD1 or TRBD2 (5 bases each). TRBV23-1 is labeled an ORF, and its function is uncertain. The CDR3 contains 14 residues. The V end lost 8 bases, the J end lost 2 bases, and 14 bases lay between the germline ends. CDR3 amino acids: CASCSRDATDTQYF. The CDR3 DNA follows: TGCGCCAGCTGCTCCCGGGACGCCACAGATACGCAGTATTTT.

This clonotype was counted between two and nine times. The chain links TRBV7-6 to TRBJ2-5, with D possibly matching TRBD2 (6 bases). CDR3 length: 16 amino acids. Germline-derived CDR1 and CDR2 are SGHVS and FNYEAQ. Trimming took off 2 bases at V and 3 bases at J, with 16 bases between the two ends. The CDR3: CASSLRPGGREETQYF. CDR3 in DNA: TGTGCCAGCAGCTTACGTCCCGGGGGACGGGAAGAGACCCAGTACTTC.

The chain is built from TRBV2 and TRBJ1-4, with D perhaps TRBD1 (5 bases). The germline V gene has CDR1 SNHLY and CDR2 FYNNEI. The CDR3 has 12 residues. V was shortened by 3 bases and J by 15 bases, with 14 bases between the two germline ends. CDR3 sequence: CASSDRYRPLFF. DNA for the CDR3: TGTGCCAGCAGTGACCGCTACAGGCCTTTGTTTTTT.

The gene calls are TRBV5-4 and TRBJ1-2; D is undetermined. Germline CDR1 reads SGHNT; CDR2 reads YYREEE (reference sequence). The CDR3 runs 13 residues. Trimming cost V 2 bases and J 6 bases, with 11 bases left between them. The CDR3 protein is CASSLGPADGYTF. DNA for the CDR3: TGTGCCAGCAGCTTAGGACCTGCGGATGGCTACACCTTC.

The rearrangement uses TRBV7-2 and TRBJ1-3, with no clear D. CDR1 SGHTA and CDR2 FQGNSA come from the germline V gene. V shed 5 bases and J shed 1 base, with 9 bases lying between them. CDR3 size: 14 residues. Here the CDR3 reads CASSPRWSGNTIYF. CDR3 coding DNA: TGTGCCAGCAGCCCCCGTTGGTCTGGAAACACCATATATTTT.

This clonotype has only a few counts. This chain connects TRBV7-2 to TRBJ2-5; the D gene is possibly TRBD2 (6 bases). V lost 3 bases to trimming and J lost 0 bases, with 8 bases between them. Germline V lookup: CDR1 SGHTA, CDR2 FQGNSA. The CDR3 totals 14 residues. The CDR3, as DNA: TGTGCCAGCAGCTTGACTAGGGACCAAGAGACCCAGTACTTC. This encodes CASSLTRDQETQYF.

The chain uses TRBV11-3 and TRBJ2-4, with D uncertain. V dropped 5 bases and J dropped 9 bases, with 14 bases sitting between them. The CDR3 has 13 residues. The germline V gene has CDR1 SGHNT and CDR2 YENEEA. The CDR3 loop reads CASSPTAWGIQYF. The CDR3 bases are TGTGCCAGCAGCCCAACAGCTTGGGGCATTCAGTACTTC.

V usage is TRBV7-9 and J usage is TRBJ2-7; D tentatively fits TRBD1 or TRBD2 (5 bases each). This CDR3 comprises 12 residues. Trimming took off 8 bases at V and 0 bases at J, with 8 bases between the two ends. Germline V gene lookup returns CDR1 SEHNR and CDR2 FQNEAQ (reference sequence). The CDR3 spells CASEGRSYEQYF. Here the CDR3 DNA reads TGTGCCAGCGAGGGACGCTCCTACGAGCAGTACTTC.

This clonotype was counted between two and nine times. The rearrangement joins TRBV12-3 or TRBV12-4 to TRBJ1-5; D call uncertain. V lost 7 bases, J lost 5 bases, and 9 bases lay in between. The CDR3 is 12 residues long. CDR3 sequence: CASTTGYQPQHF. The CDR3 DNA is TGTGCCAGCACCACTGGGTATCAGCCCCAGCATTTT.

The chain employs TRBV7-9 and TRBJ2-7, with 7 bases aligning to TRBD2. The germline gives CDR1 SEHNR, CDR2 FQNEAQ (reference sequence). CDR3 size: 17 residues. J gave up 5 bases and V 4 bases, and 17 bases lay outside the gene matches. Here the CDR3 reads CASSWFRRGERGDEQYF. CDR3 in DNA: TGTGCCAGCAGCTGGTTCCGTCGGGGCGAACGGGGGGACGAGCAGTACTTC. Full variable domain (remainder filled in from reference TRBV7-9 and TRBJ2-7): DTGVSQNPRHKITKRGQNVTFRCDPISEHNRLYWYRQTLGQGPEFLTYFQNEAQLEKSRLLSDRFSAERPKGSFSTLEIQRTEQGDSAMYLCASSWFRRGERGDEQYFGPGTRLTVT.

The chain combines TRBV18 with TRBJ1-2; tentative D call: TRBD1 (5 bases). CDR1 KGHSH and CDR2 LQKENI come from the germline V gene. V was cut by 4 bases and J by 4 bases, with 22 bases left in between. The CDR3 is 17 residues long. The CDR3 region has the DNA TGTGCCAGCTCACAGAACGGGACTCCCCAAGGCCGCTATGGCTACACCTTC. Translating gives CASSQNGTPQGRYGYTF.

CDR3 sequence (DNA): TGCAGTGCGCCTAATGGGGGGCTCTCAGGCTACACCTTC. Its protein is CSAPNGGLSGYTF. The genes are TRBV20-1 and TRBJ1-2, with D perhaps matching TRBD1 (6 bases). Germline CDR1 and CDR2: DFQATT and SNEGSKA (reference sequence). Trimming pared 6 bases from V and 8 bases from J, leaving 19 bases between. The CDR3 loop spans 13 amino acids.

There are a few counts of this clonotype. The J gene is TRBJ1-1, the V gene TRBV7-2; D possibly corresponds to TRBD1 (5 bases). This CDR3 contains 13 residues. Germline V lookup: CDR1 SGHTA, CDR2 FQGNSA. The V and J ends lost 7 bases and 3 bases respectively, with 12 bases between them. CDR3 coding DNA: TGTGCCAGCACCGGGGGGGACTACACTGAAGCTTTCTTT. This gives the protein CASTGGDYTEAFF.

The V call is TRBV6-5, the J call TRBJ2-3; 9 nucleotides align to TRBD1. The CDR3 is 15 amino acids. Losses at the gene ends were 6 bases for V and 10 bases for J; bases not matched to a gene: 14. Germline V CDR1 and CDR2: MNHEY, SVGAGI. CDR3 in amino acids: CASRPTGGNLYSQYF. The CDR3 nucleotides are TGTGCCAGCAGGCCGACAGGGGGAAATTTATATTCGCAGTATTTT.

This clonotype has only one observation. The junction and the germline gene differ at one end; a read error may be behind it. The chain employs TRBV10-3 and TRBJ1-2; D is ambiguous. CDR3 length: 15 residues. CDR1 is ENHRY and CDR2 is SYGVKD in the germline V gene. The CDR3 region has the DNA TGTGCCATCAGGGATATTGTTGTCAGCCAGGAAGGCTACAACTTC. Amino acid sequence: CAIRDIVVSQEGYNF.